This T cell receptor (beta chain) was sequenced during a study of type 1 and type 2 diabetes patients (dated by TCRdb to about 2016). About the full investigation: The cohort comprised fewer than 10 type 1 diabetes patients, a few type 2 diabetes patients and roughly six nondiabetic controls recruited in China. Throughout the study, CD4 or CD8 MicroBeads on MACS columns were used to positively select CD4+ and CD8+ T cells from PBMCs. A total of over 15,000,000 paired-end reads were generated across the whole study. TCRbeta repertoires were profiled by high-throughput sequencing in the study to compare type 1 diabetes, type 2 diabetes and nondiabetic individuals. Type 2 diabetes patients were used as a disease comparison group for the type 1 diabetes patients. When roughly 18-cycle amplification was compared with roughly 25-cycle amplification, V gene usage looked similar, suggesting that primer efficiencies were similar and PCR bias was random. The TCRbeta libraries underwent paired-end sequencing on Illumina HiSeq 2000 or MiSeq instruments. Points the paper makes about the study in general: The study groups were not matched for age and gender, which could possibly have biased interpretation. In both CD4+ and CD8+ T cells, type 2 diabetes repertoires were highly diverse, with diversity significantly greater than that of type 1 diabetes repertoires. Type 2 diabetes patients had few highly-expanded CD4+ clones (median one), and those clones made up a median about 4% of reads. Because only a limited number of T2D and control samples were sequenced, some T1D-only HECs might also appear in more T2D or control samples. Highly correlated V and J gene usage patterns were observed for type 2 diabetes and control samples, with an average of around 0.97 between samples.

The CDR3 holds 14 amino acids from the cysteine to the phenylalanine. The read is trimmed to its CDR3 DNA, 42 bases read in frame from base 1. CDR1 and CDR2 are read off the germline V gene (reference sequence) as DFQATT and SNEGSKA. Trimming takes 4 bases off V and 8 bases off J; junction bases not matched to a gene: 10. A few counts support this clonotype. Its cognate antigen has yet to be identified. Nothing much larger sits one base from this clone, and base qualities are not available. The listed sequencing device is Illumina MiSeq. TCRbeta CDR3 amplification used genomic DNA from the sorted T cell subsets as template. The TCRbeta CDR3 region was amplified by multiplex PCR using 30 forward and 13 reverse primers. PCR products were purified with AMPure XP beads, after which indices and adaptors were added in a second roughly 23-cycle PCR. Before sequencing, the QIAquick Gel Extraction Kit was used to gel-purify the libraries. In the source study's methods: Paired-end reads were merged with FLASH and aligned to IMGT V, D and J germline references using IgBLAST. Reads with below 70% alignment identity to germline references were discarded, and roughly 11 million reads were retained study-wide. Following IMGT definitions, CDR3 boundaries, reading frame and productivity were assigned. Highly-expanded clones were defined as clones making up 1% or more of reads, and normalized Shannon entropy was used to measure diversity. Group differences in Shannon entropy were tested with unpaired two-tailed t-tests. Using fastp trimming at Q25 and MiXCR clonotype assembly, TCRdb reanalyzed the public sequencing data and kept in-frame beta chains. Merged by CDR3 protein, the rows form single entries marked with the most common genes and DNA. Here the V and J calls rest on TCRdb's processing, not on the authors' analysis. The sample profile shows more than 250,000 distinct CDR3 sequences; roughly 48% of them were found once. The ten largest account for 12% to 15% of the sample.

All diabetic patients met standard classification criteria for type 1 or type 2 diabetes, with glucose and C-peptide assessed by WHO-recommended methods. Donors with other autoimmune diseases or infections within the previous four weeks were excluded. From each participant, approximately 9.4 milliliters of peripheral blood were collected. PBMCs were isolated with LymphoPrep density separation. This TCR derives from a man aged 18 to 30 with type 2 diabetes. The chain employs TRBV20-1 and TRBJ2-3, with 9 bases matching TRBD2. Sequences were obtained from peripheral blood mononuclear cells (PBMCs). Here is the DNA: TGCAGTGCTAACCAAGCGGGGGGTCCCGGTACGCAGTATTTT. This yields the protein CSANQAGGPGTQYF.